Listed here are 23 T cell receptor beta chains from one sample, sequenced in a study of T cell responses to AZD1222 COVID-19 vaccine. Generated by immunoSEQ multiplex PCR, the TCRdb table keeps only in-frame clones and is missing some. The sample contains tens of thousands of clones, 75% to 90% of which appear only once. The sample in question was peripheral blood, obtained on day 0 of AZD1222 vaccination. Every receptor here comes from an adult in good health.

V is TRBV19 and J is TRBJ1-1; 12 bases map to TRBD1. The CDR3 has 16 residues. Trimming cost V 4 bases and J 4 bases; bases outside gene matches: 7. In germline, CDR1 is LNHDA, CDR2 SQIVND (reference sequence). The CDR3 DNA follows: TGTGCCAGTAGTAGCCGGGACAGGGGGCGATTCACTGAAGCTTTCTTT. Its translation: CASSSRDRGRFTEAFF.

The chain employs TRBV4-1 and TRBJ1-3; tentatively, D is TRBD1 (5 bases). Germline V lookup: CDR1 MGHRA, CDR2 YSYEKL. V lost 1 base and J 4 bases, leaving 14 bases between the germline ends. This CDR3 has 16 amino acids. CDR3 sequence (DNA): TGCGCCAGCAGCCAAGGGACGGGGGGTTCGGGAAACACCATATATTTT. It yields the protein CASSQGTGGSGNTIYF.

The rearrangement uses TRBV2 and TRBJ2-3, with D perhaps matching TRBD2 (6 bases). The CDR3 is 15 amino acids. Trimming took off 7 bases at V and 0 bases at J, with 14 bases between the two ends. Germline assignment: CDR1 SNHLY and CDR2 FYNNEI. CDR3 DNA: TGTGCCAGCAAAAGGCGGGAACGGAGCACAGATACGCAGTATTTT. Amino acid sequence: CASKRRERSTDTQYF.

The chain is built from TRBV18 and TRBJ2-3; 8 nucleotides align to TRBD2. V was pared by 2 bases and J by 3 bases, with 7 bases of the junction left unmatched. Germline CDR1 is KGHSH and CDR2 is LQKENI. The CDR3 totals 16 residues. CDR3 in DNA: TGTGCCAGCTCACCAGGGAGCGGGAGCGGAACAGATACGCAGTATTTT. It is translated as CASSPGSGSGTDTQYF.

This chain connects TRBV28 to TRBJ2-3; 8 positions match TRBD2. This CDR3 contains 16 residues. CDR1 and CDR2 (germline): MDHEN, SYDVKM. Trimming took 4 bases from V and 0 from J; bases not matched to a gene: 6. CDR3 protein: CASSSTLAGSTDTQYF. Written as DNA, the CDR3 is TGTGCCAGCAGTTCCACGTTAGCGGGGAGCACAGATACGCAGTATTTT. Together with reference TRBV28 and TRBJ2-3, the CDR3 gives the full variable domain: DVKVTQSSRYLVKRTGEKVFLECVQDMDHENMFWYRQDPGLGLRLIYFSYDVKMKEKGDIPEGYSVSREKKERFSLILESASTNQTSMYLCASSSTLAGSTDTQYFGPGTRLTVL.

The chain carries TRBV19 and TRBJ1-3; D not resolved. V lost 10 bases to trimming and J lost 0 bases, with 7 bases between them. Germline lookup yields CDR1 LNHDA and CDR2 SQIVND (reference sequence). The CDR3 sequence is 12 residues long. This CDR3 is CATVNSGNTIYF. The CDR3 nucleotides read TGTGCCACCGTTAACTCTGGAAACACCATATATTTT.

The chain has TRBV5-5 and TRBJ1-1; D is perhaps TRBD1 (6 bases). V was cut by 1 base and J by 1 base, with 11 bases left in between. Germline loops: CDR1 SGHKS, CDR2 YYEKEE (reference sequence). This CDR3 is 15 amino acids long. The CDR3 sequence: CASSLYQGSNTEAFF. CDR3 DNA sequence: TGTGCCAGCAGCTTGTATCAGGGGTCGAACACTGAAGCTTTCTTT.

The genes are TRBV4-1 and TRBJ1-4, with D hard to call. CDR1 is MGHRA, CDR2 YSYEKL, per germline. The CDR3 is made up of 16 amino acids. Trimming pared 1 base from V and 3 bases from J, leaving 12 bases between. CDR3 in amino acids: CASSQAAGSANEKLFF. CDR3 in DNA: TGCGCCAGCAGCCAAGCGGCCGGCTCAGCTAATGAAAAACTGTTTTTT.

The rearrangement uses TRBV7-3 and TRBJ1-1, with D hard to call. The CDR3 has 15 residues. Looked up from germline, CDR1 is SGHTA and CDR2 is FQGTGA. The V and J ends lost 0 bases and 0 bases respectively, with 8 bases between them. CDR3 in amino acids: CASSLTGGLNTEAFF. DNA for the CDR3: TGTGCCAGCAGCTTAACTGGAGGGCTGAACACTGAAGCTTTCTTT.

This chain uses TRBV6-6 with TRBJ2-1, with 14 nucleotides matching TRBD2. This CDR3 comprises 15 residues. CDR1 and CDR2 from the germline V gene are MNHNY and SVGAGI (reference sequence). V was pared by 7 bases and J by 12 bases, with 11 bases of the junction left unmatched. The CDR3 protein is CASTETSGRARGQFF. The CDR3 DNA reads as TGTGCCAGCACCGAGACTAGCGGGAGGGCCCGCGGGCAGTTCTTC.

The V call is TRBV5-1, the J call TRBJ1-3; no clear D gene. V was clipped by 4 bases and J by 0 bases, with 11 bases between them. Germline-derived CDR1 and CDR2 are SGHRS and YFSETQ. The CDR3 is 15 residues long. The CDR3 bases are TGCGCCAGCAGCATTGCTCCGAGCTCTGGAAACACCATATATTTT. The encoded protein is CASSIAPSSGNTIYF.

V is TRBV3-1 (or the pseudogene TRBV3-2) and J is TRBJ1-2, with TRBD1 matching 10 bases. V shed 4 bases and J 0 bases; nucleotides not matched to a gene: 2. Looked up from germline, CDR1 is LGHDT and CDR2 is YNNKEL (reference sequence). This CDR3 is 15 amino acids long. The DNA for the CDR3 is TGTGCCAGCAGCCCAGGGACAGGGGCTAACTATGGCTACACCTTC. Its translation: CASSPGTGANYGYTF.

The rearrangement joins TRBV30 to TRBJ1-6; unclear D gene. Germline-derived CDR1 and CDR2 are GTSNPN and SVGIG (reference sequence). Trimming cost V 5 bases and J 6 bases, with 8 bases left between them. This CDR3 is built from 12 residues. The CDR3 DNA sequence: TGTGCCTGGGGGAGGTTTAATTCACCCCTCCACTTT. Translated: CAWGRFNSPLHF. Supplemented by reference TRBV30 and TRBJ1-6, the full variable domain reads SQTIHQWPATLVQPVGSPLSLECTVEGTSNPNLYWYRQAAGRGLQLLFYSVGIGQISSEVPQNLSASRPQDRQFILSSKKLLLSDSGFYLCAWGRFNSPLHFGNGTRLTVT.

The chain combines TRBV27 with TRBJ2-7; D may be TRBD2 (6 bases). CDR3 size: 14 residues. Per the germline V gene, CDR1 is MNHEY and CDR2 is SMNVEV (reference sequence). With 0 bases removed from V and 2 bases from J, the gap between germline ends came to 8 bases. CDR3 sequence: CASSLSEGPYEQYF. The DNA for the CDR3 is TGTGCCAGCAGTTTATCGGAGGGCCCCTACGAGCAGTACTTC.

This chain uses TRBV19 with TRBJ1-5; the match to TRBD1 covers 9 bases. In germline, CDR1 is LNHDA, CDR2 SQIVND (reference sequence). The length of the CDR3 is 16 residues. V lost 6 bases and J lost 2; bases outside the gene matches: 8. CDR3 region: CASSRRTGDGNQPQHF. The DNA of the CDR3 is TGTGCCAGTAGCCGGCGGACAGGGGATGGCAATCAGCCCCAGCATTTT.

V gene TRBV7-7 combines with J gene TRBJ2-5, with D perhaps matching TRBD2 (5 bases). From germline, CDR1 is SSHAT and CDR2 FNYEAQ (reference sequence). Trimming stripped 5 bases from V and 3 bases from J, with 10 bases between. CDR3 length: 13 amino acids. DNA for the CDR3: TGTGCCAGCAGCCAGCGGTTGAAAGAGACCCAGTACTTC. Residues: CASSQRLKETQYF.

The rearrangement uses TRBV27 and TRBJ2-5; 7 positions match TRBD2. Germline V gene data show CDR1 as MNHEY and CDR2 as SMNVEV (reference sequence). The V and J ends lost 8 bases and 5 bases, in that order; junction bases with no gene match: 8. This CDR3 contains 13 residues. The CDR3 loop is CASGEGRRETQYF. In nucleotides, the CDR3 is TGTGCCAGCGGGGAGGGGCGGAGGGAGACCCAGTACTTC.

This sequence joins TRBV28 and TRBJ2-4, with TRBD1 as a possible D gene (5 bases). Trimming stripped 3 bases from V and 1 base from J, with 10 bases between. Germline V lookup: CDR1 MDHEN, CDR2 SYDVKM. The CDR3 has 15 amino acids. CDR3 coding DNA: TGTGCCAGCAGTTTTCCAGGGTCGGCCAAAAACATTCAGTACTTC. It encodes CASSFPGSAKNIQYF.

This clone was detected once. The chain is built from TRBV13 and TRBJ2-1; D unclear. V was cut by 4 bases and J by 5 bases, with 18 bases left in between. Germline V gene sequence: CDR1 PRHDT, CDR2 FYEKMQ (reference sequence). This CDR3 spans 16 amino acids. The CDR3 nucleotides are TGTGCCAGCAGCTCGTCGGCAGGCCCCTTGCACAATGAGCAGTTCTTC. This sequence encodes CASSSSAGPLHNEQFF.

This chain links TRBV7-6 with TRBJ2-3; the D gene is possibly TRBD2 (5 bases). Trimming removed 2 bases from V and 5 bases from J, with 17 bases in between. The germline V gene has CDR1 SGHVS and CDR2 FNYEAQ. The CDR3 runs to 16 residues. The DNA of the CDR3 is TGTGCCAGCAGCTTATCGGGAACAACGTCGGGAGATACGCAGTATTTT. Translating gives CASSLSGTTSGDTQYF.

The chain combines TRBV27 with TRBJ2-7, with 13 bases lining up with TRBD2. The trim removed 4 bases at V and 5 bases at J, leaving 11 bases unmatched. The CDR3 loop spans 17 amino acids. Germline values: CDR1 MNHEY, CDR2 SMNVEV (reference sequence). CDR3 DNA: TGTGCCAGCAGTTCGGCCCCTCGACTAGCGGGAGGAGACGAGCAGTACTTC. It yields the protein CASSSAPRLAGGDEQYF.

The V gene is TRBV3-1 (or the pseudogene TRBV3-2), the J gene TRBJ2-7; 10 bases are shared with TRBD1. Germline lookup yields CDR1 LGHDT and CDR2 YNNKEL (reference sequence). Losses at the gene ends were 8 bases for V and 0 bases for J; bases not matched to a gene: 22. The CDR3 extends over 20 amino acids. CDR3 sequence: CASARGQGPSNRYSSYEQYF. The CDR3 DNA reads as TGTGCCAGCGCCCGGGGACAGGGGCCCTCCAACAGGTATAGCTCCTACGAGCAGTACTTC.

CDR3 amino acids: CASSLRRGDGYTF. The CDR3 DNA reads as TGTGCCAGCAGCCTTCGAAGGGGAGATGGCTACACCTTC. The V and J genes are TRBV7-2 and TRBJ1-2, with D perhaps TRBD1 (5 bases). Trimming took 5 bases from V and 6 from J, leaving 13 bases between them. Per germline, CDR1 SGHTA and CDR2 FQGNSA. The CDR3 covers 13 residues.